The 19 T cell receptor beta chains below were found in one sample sequenced in a study of blood T cell repertoires in COVID-19. Sequenced by immunoSEQ multiplex PCR; TCRdb stores in-frame clones only, minus some. The table shows 300,000 to 400,000 clones, with about 87% occurring only once. Sequenced: peripheral blood. The receptors shown here come from a woman aged 55-69 years with COVID-19, enrolled during active disease.

The chain uses TRBV3-1 (or the pseudogene TRBV3-2) and TRBJ2-7, with 12 bases lining up with TRBD2. The germline gives CDR1 LGHDT, CDR2 YNNKEL (reference sequence). The junction had 15 bases not matched to a gene; V was cut back by 0 bases and J by 3 bases. The CDR3 has 20 residues. The CDR3 DNA reads as TGTGCCAGCAGCCAAGATAAGAGTTACCGACTAGCGGGGGACAACTACGAGCAGTACTTC. Protein: CASSQDKSYRLAGDNYEQYF.

The chain combines TRBV5-5 with TRBJ1-1; D not certain. There are 14 residues in the CDR3. V was trimmed by 5 bases and J by 1 base, leaving 12 bases between them. Germline loops: CDR1 SGHKS, CDR2 YYEKEE (reference sequence). Here the CDR3 reads CASRRLRGNTEAFF. The CDR3 nucleotides read TGTGCCAGCAGACGACTACGGGGGAACACTGAAGCTTTCTTT.

The chain couples TRBV2 to TRBJ1-2, with 9 positions matching TRBD1. This CDR3 is built from 14 residues. Germline assignment: CDR1 SNHLY and CDR2 FYNNEI. Losses at the gene ends were 3 bases for V and 7 bases for J; bases not matched to a gene: 6. The CDR3 DNA reads as TGTGCCAGCAGTGACCGTACAGGGGGCGGTGGCTACACCTTC. Amino acids: CASSDRTGGGGYTF.

The chain combines TRBV5-4 with TRBJ2-6, with 10 bases aligning to TRBD2. With V trimmed by 5 bases and J by 0 bases, 8 bases remained unmatched. Germline CDR1 and CDR2: SGHNT and YYREEE (reference sequence). The CDR3 sequence is 18 residues long. The CDR3 loop reads CASRPPSGGGSGANVLTF. The CDR3 region has the DNA TGTGCCAGCAGACCCCCTAGCGGGGGAGGCTCTGGGGCCAACGTCCTGACTTTC.

The chain joins TRBV6-6 to TRBJ2-2; TRBD2 aligns across 14 bases. The germline CDR1 and CDR2 sequences are MNHNY and SVGAGI (reference sequence). The CDR3 runs to 18 residues. V shed 5 bases and J 0 bases; nucleotides not matched to a gene: 5. The CDR3 here is CASSQGLAGVPNTGELFF. DNA of the CDR3: TGTGCCAGCAGTCAGGGACTAGCGGGGGTACCGAACACCGGGGAGCTGTTTTTT.

The gene calls are TRBV7-2 and TRBJ1-2; 7 positions match TRBD1. Unmatched junction bases numbered 11, after V lost 4 bases and J lost 0 bases. The CDR3 totals 17 residues. Germline CDR1 reads SGHTA; CDR2 reads FQGNSA. The CDR3 loop reads CASSWGRQGWANYGYTF. CDR3 DNA sequence: TGTGCCAGCAGCTGGGGTCGACAGGGATGGGCTAACTATGGCTACACCTTC.

V usage is TRBV28 and J usage is TRBJ1-5; D is unclear. Germline assignment: CDR1 MDHEN and CDR2 SYDVKM. V was cut by 7 bases and J by 2 bases, with 18 bases left in between. This CDR3 is built from 16 residues. This CDR3 reads CASKTPPGGGNQPQHF. CDR3 in DNA: TGTGCCAGCAAAACCCCCCCGGGAGGCGGCAATCAGCCCCAGCATTTT. Together with reference TRBV28 and TRBJ1-5, the CDR3 gives the full variable domain: DVKVTQSSRYLVKRTGEKVFLECVQDMDHENMFWYRQDPGLGLRLIYFSYDVKMKEKGDIPEGYSVSREKKERFSLILESASTNQTSMYLCASKTPPGGGNQPQHFGDGTRLSIL.

This clone was seen only a few times. The gene calls are TRBV7-9 and TRBJ1-1; 7 nucleotides agree with TRBD1. V was pared by 2 bases and J by 1 base, with 7 bases of the junction left unmatched. CDR3 length equals 16 residues. In germline, CDR1 is SEHNR, CDR2 FQNEAQ (reference sequence). CDR3 protein: CASSLTGQSANTEAFF. The CDR3 DNA reads as TGTGCCAGCAGCTTAACGGGACAGTCGGCGAACACTGAAGCTTTCTTT. The full variable domain, in which reference TRBV7-9 and TRBJ1-1 provide the parts outside the CDR3, is DTGVSQNPRHKITKRGQNVTFRCDPISEHNRLYWYRQTLGQGPEFLTYFQNEAQLEKSRLLSDRFSAERPKGSFSTLEIQRTEQGDSAMYLCASSLTGQSANTEAFFGQGTRLTVV.

The chain uses TRBV12-3 or TRBV12-4 and TRBJ2-7; D is uncertain. This CDR3 spans 13 amino acids. V gave up 4 bases and J gave up 7 bases, with 14 bases separating them. The CDR3 protein is CASSSLVAREQYF. CDR3 DNA: TGTGCCAGCAGTTCCCTTGTGGCGCGGGAGCAGTACTTC.

The rearrangement uses TRBV15 and TRBJ2-1; 7 bases fit TRBD1. This CDR3 is built from 15 residues. V was clipped by 2 bases and J by 4 bases; unmatched bases: 5. The germline V gene encodes CDR1 LNHNV and CDR2 YYDKDF (reference sequence). The CDR3 DNA follows: TGTGCCACCAGCAGACCCGGGACAGCTTACAATGAGCAGTTCTTC. Protein product: CATSRPGTAYNEQFF. The variable domain in full, completed from reference TRBV15 and TRBJ2-1, reads DAMVIQNPRYQVTQFGKPVTLSCSQTLNHNVMYWYQQKSSQAPKLLFHYYDKDFNNEADTPDNFQSRRPNTSFCFLDIRSPGLGDTAMYLCATSRPGTAYNEQFFGPGTRLTVL.

This chain links TRBV5-4 with TRBJ2-7; maybe TRBD1 (7 bases). The V gene lost 4 bases and the J gene lost 3 bases, with 14 bases spanning the gap. In germline, CDR1 is SGHNT, CDR2 YYREEE (reference sequence). CDR3 length equals 14 residues. Here the CDR3 DNA reads TGTGCCAGCAGCCGCAGGGGGGCCAACTACGAGCAGTACTTC. Encoded protein: CASSRRGANYEQYF.

This rearrangement joins TRBV5-6 to TRBJ1-3, with D uncertain. V was trimmed by 5 bases and J by 0 bases, leaving 9 bases between them. This CDR3 has 14 amino acids. Germline values: CDR1 SGHDT, CDR2 YYEEEE. In DNA, the CDR3 is TGTGCCAGCAGGCGACACGGCTCTGGAAACACCATATATTTT. Translated: CASRRHGSGNTIYF.

The chain carries TRBV27 and TRBJ1-3; D is uncertain. CDR1 and CDR2 from the germline V gene are MNHEY and SMNVEV (reference sequence). The CDR3 has 13 amino acids. The V and J ends lost 2 bases and 7 bases respectively, with 9 bases between them. CDR3: CASSLGPRNTIYF. The CDR3 DNA follows: TGTGCCAGCAGTTTAGGGCCCCGGAACACCATATATTTT.

V gene TRBV2 combines with J gene TRBJ2-5; TRBD2 aligns across 13 bases. J lost 4 bases, V lost 9 bases, and 8 bases had no gene match. CDR1 and CDR2 (germline): SNHLY, FYNNEI. The length of the CDR3 is 15 residues. The CDR3 region has the DNA TGTGCCAGTCTTGGGGGACTAGCGGGGCGAGAGACCCAGTACTTC. As protein: CASLGGLAGRETQYF.

This clone occurred once. The gene calls are TRBV6-5 and TRBJ1-6; 7 positions agree with TRBD1. The J segment lost 8 bases and the V segment lost 6 bases, leaving 10 bases of the junction unmatched. The CDR3 loop spans 15 amino acids. The germline gives CDR1 MNHEY, CDR2 SVGAGI. CDR3 amino acids: CASRVRRGLDSPLHF. The CDR3, as DNA: TGTGCCAGCAGGGTCAGGAGGGGGCTGGATTCACCCCTCCACTTT.

The chain has TRBV28 and TRBJ2-3; 7 positions agree with TRBD1. CDR3 length: 18 residues. The germline CDR1 and CDR2 sequences are MDHEN and SYDVKM. V dropped 1 base and J dropped 2; count of bases not matched to a gene: 12. CDR3: CASSLFTRQGLNTDTQYF. In DNA form, the CDR3 reads TGTGCCAGCAGTTTATTCACACGACAGGGCCTAAACACAGATACGCAGTATTTT. Full variable domain (remainder filled in from reference TRBV28 and TRBJ2-3): DVKVTQSSRYLVKRTGEKVFLECVQDMDHENMFWYRQDPGLGLRLIYFSYDVKMKEKGDIPEGYSVSREKKERFSLILESASTNQTSMYLCASSLFTRQGLNTDTQYFGPGTRLTVL.

This clone was recorded a few times. J is TRBJ2-5 and V is TRBV29-1, with 8 bases fitting TRBD1. The trim removed 5 bases at V and 5 bases at J, leaving 4 bases unmatched. The germline V gene encodes CDR1 SQVTM and CDR2 ANQGSEA. CDR3 length: 12 amino acids. The chain's CDR3 is CSVNRDRETQYF. DNA for the CDR3: TGCAGCGTTAACAGGGACAGGGAGACCCAGTACTTC.

The rearrangement links TRBV5-6 to TRBJ2-7, with a tentative D call TRBD1 (6 bases). The CDR3 totals 17 residues. Germline loops: CDR1 SGHDT, CDR2 YYEEEE. V was pared by 1 base and J by 4 bases, with 21 bases between. CDR3 sequence (DNA): TGTGCCAGCAGCTTGTATGGTGGCGGGCCAGGGGTGTACGAGCAGTACTTC. It codes for CASSLYGGGPGVYEQYF.

This clone appeared a single time. The CDR3, as DNA: TGTGCCAGCAGCTACTTGGACAGGCCTTACGAGCAGTACTTC. Amino acids: CASSYLDRPYEQYF. This chain connects TRBV27 to TRBJ2-7; 7 positions match TRBD1. CDR1 and CDR2 from the germline V gene are MNHEY and SMNVEV (reference sequence). V was pared by 6 bases and J by 4 bases, with 9 bases of the junction left unmatched. The CDR3 length is 14 residues.